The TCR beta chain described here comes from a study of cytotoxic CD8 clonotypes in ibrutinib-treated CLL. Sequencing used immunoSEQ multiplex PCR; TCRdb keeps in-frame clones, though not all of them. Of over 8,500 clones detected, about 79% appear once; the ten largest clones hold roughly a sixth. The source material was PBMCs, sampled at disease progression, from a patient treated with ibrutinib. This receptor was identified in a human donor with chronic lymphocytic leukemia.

As DNA, the CDR3 is TGCGCCAGCAGCTTTCTGTGGGATATGAACACTGAAGCTTTCTTT. Protein product: CASSFLWDMNTEAFF. This rearrangement joins TRBV5-1 to TRBJ1-1; no clear D gene. This CDR3 has 15 amino acids. Trimming stripped 2 bases from V and 0 bases from J, with 11 bases between. From germline, CDR1 is SGHRS and CDR2 YFSETQ.